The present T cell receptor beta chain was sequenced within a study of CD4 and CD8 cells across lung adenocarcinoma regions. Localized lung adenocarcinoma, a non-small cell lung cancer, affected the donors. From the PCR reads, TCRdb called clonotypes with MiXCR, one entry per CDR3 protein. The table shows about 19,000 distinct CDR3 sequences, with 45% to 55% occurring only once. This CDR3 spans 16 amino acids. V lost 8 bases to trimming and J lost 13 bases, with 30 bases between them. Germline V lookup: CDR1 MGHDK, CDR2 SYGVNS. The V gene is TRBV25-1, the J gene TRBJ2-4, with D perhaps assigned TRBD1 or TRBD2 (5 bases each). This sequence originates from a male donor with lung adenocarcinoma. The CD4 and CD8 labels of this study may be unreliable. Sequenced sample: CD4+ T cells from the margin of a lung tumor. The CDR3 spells CASRDSGRRAKNTQYF. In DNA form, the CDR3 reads TGTGCCAGCCGCGACTCGGGGCGGCGAGCCAAAAACACGCAGTACTTC.